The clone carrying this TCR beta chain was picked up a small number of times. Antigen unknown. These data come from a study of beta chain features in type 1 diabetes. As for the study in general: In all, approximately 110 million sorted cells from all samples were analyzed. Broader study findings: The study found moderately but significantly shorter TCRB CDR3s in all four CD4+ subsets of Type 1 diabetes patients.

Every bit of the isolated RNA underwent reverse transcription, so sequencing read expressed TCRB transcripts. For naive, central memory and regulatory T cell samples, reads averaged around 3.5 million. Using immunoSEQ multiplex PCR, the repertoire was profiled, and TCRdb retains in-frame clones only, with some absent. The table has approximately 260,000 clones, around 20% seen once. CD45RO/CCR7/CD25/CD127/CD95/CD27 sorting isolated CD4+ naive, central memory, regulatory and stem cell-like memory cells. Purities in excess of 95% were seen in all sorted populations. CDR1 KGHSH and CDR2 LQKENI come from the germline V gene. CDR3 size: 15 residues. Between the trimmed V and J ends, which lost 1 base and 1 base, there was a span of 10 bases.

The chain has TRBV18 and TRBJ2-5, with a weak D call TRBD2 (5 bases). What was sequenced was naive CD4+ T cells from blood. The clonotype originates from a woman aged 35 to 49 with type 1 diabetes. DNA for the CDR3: TGTGCCAGCTCACCACTAGGGAGCCCCCAAGAGACCCAGTACTTC. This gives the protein CASSPLGSPQETQYF.